The present entry profiles one T cell receptor beta chain with its context. Its antigen remains unidentified. Amplification of TCR beta CDR3 regions was performed using RNA transcripts as template. An initial round of RT-PCR targeting the TCR CDR3 relied on the HTBI primer set. TCRdb re-called the multiplex PCR reads through MiXCR, storing one row per CDR3 protein. The repertoire holds fewer than 350,000 distinct CDR3 sequences, with roughly 18% as singletons. The entry originates in a study of T cells in Graves' hyperthyroidism and ophthalmopathy. Study results and caveats: Stable hyperthyroidism was separated from ophthalmopathy by a model based on 13 V-J features.

V was trimmed by 4 bases and J by 0 bases, leaving 8 bases between them. CDR1 is SGHRS and CDR2 is YFSETQ in the germline V gene. The CDR3 is 15 amino acids. This sample holds PBMCs from around 9.9 ml fresh peripheral blood. The rearrangement links TRBV5-1 to TRBJ2-6; D gene uncertain. The sequence was collected from a woman aged 45-65 years with Graves' hyperthyroidism. Sequencing used blood. CDR3 DNA: TGCGCCAGCAGCATGGCGCCCTCTGGGGCCAACGTCCTGACTTTC. This gives the protein CASSMAPSGANVLTF.